This T cell receptor beta chain derives from a study of cytomegalovirus exposure and HLA in healthy donors. The method was immunoSEQ multiplex PCR; TCRdb's version includes in-frame clones alone and lacks a portion of them. The table has 85,000 to 90,000 clones, approximately 96% seen once; the top ten hold 0.78%. This clone was observed once. The sample carries other DNA sequences with the same CDR3. The CDR3 has 15 amino acids. Germline assignment: CDR1 SGHAT and CDR2 FQNNGV. The V and J ends lost 1 base and 1 base, in that order; junction bases with no gene match: 2. The chain combines TRBV11-2 with TRBJ2-3; 7 bases map to TRBD2. The sequencing input was PBMCs. The TCR sequence derives from a man younger than 35 in good health and CMV-seronegative. The CDR3 coding sequence is TGTGCCAGCAGCTTAGCGGGGAGGGGCACAGATACGCAGTATTTT. Residues: CASSLAGRGTDTQYF.